Following are 26 T cell receptor beta chains from one sample sequenced in a study of molecular identifiers for immune sequencing clone quantification. TCRdb re-derived calls from the PCR reads in MiXCR, one entry per CDR3 protein. The table records 85,000 to 90,000 distinct CDR3 sequences, around 25% of them present only once. The sequencing sample was made of naive CD8+ T cells from blood, with Jurkat cell RNA spiked in. The subset is: FACS-sorted CD8+CD4-CCR7+CD45RA+ naive T cells. These receptors were taken from a human donor in good health. Some libraries in this study had Jurkat cell RNA spiked in.

Details on this clonotype: Just one base apart from a much larger clone, this may be a read error. The chain recombines TRBV7-9 with TRBJ2-2; unclear D gene. The CDR3 runs 13 residues. Germline V gives CDR1 SEHNR, CDR2 FQNEAQ (reference sequence). Trimming removed 3 bases at V and 9 bases at J, with 11 bases between. The CDR3 nucleotides are TGTGCCAGCAGCTTCCTAGAACCCAGGGAGCTGTTTTTT. Protein sequence: CASSFLEPRELFF.

Regarding this clonotype: Sequence at one end of the junction differs from germline and may be a read error. V is TRBV11-2 and J is TRBJ1-1; D not resolved. CDR3 size: 12 residues. Germline V gene data show CDR1 as SGHAT and CDR2 as FQNNGV. The CDR3 sequence is CASGKMNTEALF. The CDR3, as DNA: TGTGCCAGCGGAAAAATGAACACTGAAGCTCTCTTT.

As to this clonotype: A clone one base away is much larger, so this may be a read error. This chain uses TRBV9 with TRBJ2-5; 9 bases align to TRBD1. Germline-derived CDR1 and CDR2 are SGDLS and YYNGEE. This CDR3 has 17 amino acids. In DNA, the CDR3 is TGTGCCAGCAGCGTAGAGGAAGGGACAGGGTGGGTCGAGACCCAGAACTTC. Translating gives CASSVEEGTGWVETQNF.

This clonotype has at least ten counts. The chain recombines TRBV19 with TRBJ2-7, with D perhaps matching TRBD1 or TRBD2 (5 bases each). Germline V gene lookup returns CDR1 LNHDA and CDR2 SQIVND (reference sequence). The length of the CDR3 is 13 residues. Trimming stripped 5 bases from V and 3 bases from J, with 11 bases between. CDR3 sequence reads: CASSSGARYEQYF. The CDR3 DNA reads TGTGCCAGTAGTTCCGGGGCCCGCTACGAGCAGTACTTC.

In its sample, this clonotype was seen many times. CDR3 DNA: TGTGCCAGCAGCTTAGATGCAGGAATGAACACTGAAGCTTTCTTT. Its protein product is CASSLDAGMNTEAFF. The chain recombines TRBV7-2 with TRBJ1-1; no firm D call. The CDR3 is 15 amino acids. Looked up from germline, CDR1 is SGHTA and CDR2 is FQGNSA. V was shortened by 1 base and J by 0 bases, with 9 bases between the two germline ends.

The chain combines TRBV30 with TRBJ2-7; D gene uncertain. The CDR3 spans 13 residues. The germline V gene has CDR1 GTSNPN and CDR2 SVGIG (reference sequence). Trimming pared 0 bases from V and 9 bases from J, leaving 15 bases between. The CDR3 protein is CAWSVGLGSGQYF. The CDR3 nucleotides are TGTGCCTGGAGTGTAGGTTTAGGATCGGGGCAGTACTTC.

J is TRBJ2-3 and V is TRBV5-6; tentatively, D is TRBD1 (5 bases). V lost 0 bases and J 0 bases, leaving 14 bases between the germline ends. Germline V CDR1 and CDR2: SGHDT, YYEEEE. The CDR3 has 17 amino acids. The CDR3 protein is CASSLEYWGGSTDTQYF. CDR3 DNA: TGTGCCAGCAGCTTGGAGTATTGGGGCGGCAGCACAGATACGCAGTATTTT.

This clonotype was seen a few times. The genes are TRBV9 and TRBJ1-1, with a possible D match to TRBD1 (6 bases). Between the trimmed V and J ends, which lost 3 bases and 5 bases, there was a span of 11 bases. Germline V gene lookup returns CDR1 SGDLS and CDR2 YYNGEE. The CDR3 is 13 residues long. CDR3 bases: TGTGCCAGCAGCGCAGGAGGGGGTACTGAAGCTTTCTTT. Amino acid sequence: CASSAGGGTEAFF.

At least ten counts were recorded for this clonotype. The chain is built from TRBV19 and TRBJ2-7; 8 nucleotides align to TRBD2. Germline V gene sequence: CDR1 LNHDA, CDR2 SQIVND (reference sequence). The CDR3 contains 14 residues. Trimming took 2 bases from V and 1 from J; bases not matched to a gene: 1. CDR3 sequence: CASSITSGSYEQYF. Written as DNA, the CDR3 is TGTGCCAGTAGTATAACTAGCGGTTCCTACGAGCAGTACTTC.

Many counts were recorded for this clonotype. CDR3 residues: CASSYWDNNEQFF. As DNA, the CDR3 is TGTGCCAGCAGTTACTGGGACAACAATGAGCAGTTCTTC. The rearrangement links TRBV6-2 or TRBV6-3 to TRBJ2-1, with D possibly being TRBD1 (6 bases). The germline V gene has CDR1 MNHEY and CDR2 SVGEGT. The CDR3 has 13 amino acids. Trimming removed 1 base from V and 5 bases from J, with 6 bases in between.

The V and J genes are TRBV12-3 or TRBV12-4 and TRBJ2-2; unclear D gene. V was trimmed by 7 bases and J by 0 bases, leaving 15 bases between them. This CDR3 is 16 amino acids long. The CDR3 here is CASTLKLPANTGELFF. The CDR3 DNA reads TGTGCCAGCACCTTAAAATTACCCGCGAACACCGGGGAGCTGTTTTTT.

The chain recombines TRBV12-3 or TRBV12-4 with TRBJ2-5, with TRBD2 as a possible D gene (6 bases). The CDR3 is 13 amino acids. Between the trimmed V and J ends, which lost 5 bases and 3 bases, there was a span of 10 bases. CDR3: CASSEPGEETQYF. The CDR3 DNA sequence: TGTGCCAGCAGTGAGCCGGGGGAAGAGACCCAGTACTTC.

This clonotype was recorded at least ten times. The chain carries TRBV7-9 and TRBJ2-2; no firm D call. The germline V and J ends were trimmed by 4 bases and 1 base, with 7 bases remaining between them. CDR1 and CDR2 (germline): SEHNR, FQNEAQ (reference sequence). The length of the CDR3 is 14 residues. CDR3 loop: CASSSPMNTGELFF. CDR3 nucleotide sequence: TGTGCCAGCAGCTCGCCCATGAACACCGGGGAGCTGTTTTTT.

This clonotype has at least ten counts. The rearrangement links TRBV9 to TRBJ2-3, with D perhaps matching TRBD2 (5 bases). This CDR3 is 14 amino acids long. Germline CDR1 and CDR2: SGDLS and YYNGEE. The V and J ends lost 0 bases and 2 bases respectively, with 7 bases between them. CDR3 sequence reads: CASSVVGLTDTQYF. As DNA, the CDR3 is TGTGCCAGCAGCGTAGTTGGACTCACAGATACGCAGTATTTT. Supplemented by reference TRBV9 and TRBJ2-3, the full variable domain reads DSGVTQTPKHLITATGQRVTLRCSPRSGDLSVYWYQQSLDQGLQFLIQYYNGEERAKGNILERFSAQQFPDLHSELNLSSLELGDSALYFCASSVVGLTDTQYFGPGTRLTVL.

This clonotype was found a few times. The chain is built from TRBV30 and TRBJ1-1; unclear D gene. The germline V gene encodes CDR1 GTSNPN and CDR2 SVGIG (reference sequence). With 4 bases removed from V and 5 bases from J, the gap between germline ends came to 11 bases. The CDR3 has 12 residues. The CDR3 spells CAWNDGGTEAFF. The CDR3, as DNA: TGTGCCTGGAATGACGGTGGAACTGAAGCTTTCTTT.

In this sample, this clonotype turned up many times. The chain carries TRBV9 and TRBJ2-4; D may be TRBD2 (6 bases). Germline loops: CDR1 SGDLS, CDR2 YYNGEE. Between the trimmed V and J ends, which lost 0 bases and 4 bases, there was a span of 11 bases. CDR3 length equals 15 residues. CDR3 in amino acids: CASSVGTNPKNIQYF. The DNA for the CDR3 is TGTGCCAGCAGCGTAGGGACTAACCCAAAAAACATTCAGTACTTC.

This clonotype was seen more than once but under ten times. The CDR3 DNA follows: TGTGCCAGCAGCGCGCTTGTAGACGGGACAGGGGTGTGGGAGACCCAGTACTTC. Translated: CASSALVDGTGVWETQYF. This chain joins TRBV5-6 and TRBJ2-5; TRBD1 matches 10 bases. CDR1 is SGHDT and CDR2 is YYEEEE in the germline V gene. V lost 4 bases, J lost 5 bases, and 17 bases stayed unmatched. The CDR3 is 18 residues long.

Of note for this clonotype: One end of the junction does not line up with germline, which may come from a read error. The chain links TRBV4-1 to TRBJ1-1, with D unclear. Germline V lookup: CDR1 MGHRA, CDR2 YSYEKL. This CDR3 spans 13 amino acids. The CDR3 loop reads CASSHEFNTEALF. As DNA, the CDR3 is TGCGCCAGCAGCCATGAGTTTAACACTGAAGCTCTCTTT.

Of note for this clonotype: A single base separates this from a much larger clone, so it may be a read error. Here the CDR3 omits its conserved ending phenylalanine or tryptophan, so a read error is the likely source. The chain joins TRBV29-1 to TRBJ1-4; D remains ambiguous. Germline-derived CDR1 and CDR2 are SQVTM and ANQGSEA. The germline V and J ends were trimmed by 2 bases and 8 bases, with 6 bases remaining between them. The CDR3 length is 11 residues. CDR3 sequence reads: CSVEIYEKLFL. CDR3 in DNA: TGCAGCGTTGAAATATACGAAAAACTGTTTCTT.

Many counts were recorded for this clonotype. The chain combines TRBV28 with TRBJ2-3; TRBD1 agrees at 8 bases. V shed 5 bases, J shed 4 bases, and the junction held 2 bases outside the gene matches. The germline V gene has CDR1 MDHEN and CDR2 SYDVKM. CDR3 size: 13 residues. Written as DNA, the CDR3 is TGTGCCAGCAGTGTACAGGGGGCAGATACGCAGTATTTT. Encoded protein: CASSVQGADTQYF.

Concerning this clonotype: A much larger clonotype is one base distant, so this may be a read error. J is TRBJ2-1 and V is TRBV4-1, with TRBD1 identical over 9 bases. Germline CDR1 reads MGHRA; CDR2 reads YSYEKL. The CDR3 loop spans 15 amino acids. CDR3 DNA sequence: TGCGCCAGCGGCCAAGATGGGGACAGGGCTAATGAGCAGTTCTTC. This sequence encodes CASGQDGDRANEQFF.

The rearrangement uses TRBV4-3 and TRBJ1-2, with D possibly being TRBD1 (5 bases). Germline V gene lookup returns CDR1 LGHNA and CDR2 YSLEER. The CDR3 consists of 15 residues. The V end was cut by 0 bases, the J end by 5 bases, with 13 bases between. CDR3 amino acids: CASSQEGDGAYGYTF. The CDR3 nucleotides are TGCGCCAGCAGCCAAGAGGGCGACGGGGCTTATGGCTACACCTTC.

This chain connects TRBV6-2 or TRBV6-3 to TRBJ2-1; 7 bases are shared with TRBD2. This CDR3 spans 17 amino acids. V was clipped by 4 bases and J by 4 bases; unmatched bases: 13. Germline V gene data show CDR1 as MNHEY and CDR2 as SVGEGT. CDR3 nucleotide sequence: TGTGCCAGCAGTTTCCATGACGCTAGCGGCATATACAATGAGCAGTTCTTC. Translation: CASSFHDASGIYNEQFF.

In the case of this clonotype: At one of its ends the junction is not consistent with the germline gene, which may arise from a read error. This chain connects TRBV4-3 to TRBJ1-1; weak D call: TRBD1 (5 bases). This CDR3 comprises 16 residues. Germline values: CDR1 LGHNA, CDR2 YSLEER. Here the CDR3 DNA reads TGCGCCAGCAGCCAAGGGTTTGTTAGGGGCAACACTGAAGCTCTCTTT. Translating it yields CASSQGFVRGNTEALF.

This clonotype was counted many times. The rearrangement uses TRBV5-1 and TRBJ2-5; the D call may be TRBD1 or TRBD2 (6 bases each). V dropped 0 bases and J dropped 4 bases, with 13 bases sitting between them. The CDR3 runs 15 residues. Germline values: CDR1 SGHRS, CDR2 YFSETQ. CDR3 sequence: CASSLEGGFAETQYF. The CDR3 DNA is TGCGCCAGCAGCTTGGAGGGGGGCTTTGCAGAGACCCAGTACTTC.

Remarks on this clonotype: It differs at one base from a far larger clone, so likely a read error. The chain is built from TRBV25-1 and TRBJ2-7; D tentatively reads TRBD1 or TRBD2 (5 bases each). The germline V gene encodes CDR1 MGHDK and CDR2 SYGVNS. CDR3 length equals 11 residues. In DNA, the CDR3 is TGTGCCAGCGGGACGGCGTACGAGCGGTACTTC. This encodes CASGTAYERYF.